A selection of T cell receptor beta chains follows, all from one sample in a study of blood T cell repertoires in COVID-19. The data were produced by immunoSEQ multiplex PCR, yet TCRdb's version contains in-frame clones alone and is incomplete. The sample records some 270,000 clones, 65% to 85% being singletons. Sequenced input: peripheral blood. The receptors were sampled from a woman in her thirties or forties who had recovered from COVID-19. Both conserved end residues are part of each CDR3. The D gene is left open where the match is weak. Some rows mark clone size as missing; the rest say once, few, many or name a class of expanded clone.

D gene,CDR3 length,J gene,clone size,V gene,CDR3 protein,CDR3 DNA
TRBD1,14,TRBJ2-2,.,TRBV10-3,CAIRGIQGTGELFF,TGTGCCATCAGGGGGATACAGGGGACCGGGGAGCTGTTTTTT
TRBD1,15,TRBJ1-4,once,TRBV7-2,CASSRKTGDNEKLFF,TGTGCCAGCAGTCGCAAGACAGGGGATAATGAAAAACTGTTTTTT
.,13,TRBJ2-7,few,TRBV28,CASSLDSPYEQYF,TGTGCCAGCAGCCTCGACAGCCCCTACGAGCAGTACTTC
.,14,TRBJ1-2,.,TRBV5-1,CASSVEGEAYGYTF,TGCGCCAGCAGCGTTGAAGGGGAGGCCTATGGCTACACCTTC
.,14,TRBJ1-2,.,TRBV3-1/TRBV3-2,CASSQAQPLYGYTF,TGTGCCAGCAGCCAAGCACAGCCTCTCTATGGCTACACCTTC
.,15,TRBJ1-1,.,TRBV19,CASSATGVGNTEAFF,TGTGCCAGTAGTGCTACCGGAGTGGGGAACACTGAAGCTTTCTTT
.,18,TRBJ2-6,.,TRBV6-1,CASSERYGLLSGANVLTF,TGTGCCAGCAGTGAACGTTATGGCCTCCTTTCTGGGGCCAACGTCCTGACTTTC
.,11,TRBJ1-1,.,TRBV6-5,CASSLYAEAFF,TGTGCCAGCAGCCTCTACGCTGAAGCTTTCTTT
.,16,TRBJ2-7,.,TRBV7-6,CASSLQVRGSSYEQYF,TGTGCCAGCAGCCTCCAGGTGAGGGGGAGCTCCTACGAGCAGTACTTC
.,15,TRBJ1-2,.,TRBV5-4,CASSMYGGGNYGYTF,TGTGCCAGCAGTATGTATGGGGGAGGTAACTATGGCTACACCTTC
.,15,TRBJ1-5,.,TRBV3-1/TRBV3-2,CASSQSYREEQPQHF,TGTGCCAGCAGCCAATCTTACCGGGAAGAACAGCCCCAGCATTTT
TRBD2,15,TRBJ2-2,.,TRBV5-1,CASSLERGLPGELFF,TGCGCCAGCAGCTTGGAGCGGGGCCTCCCCGGGGAGCTGTTTTTT
TRBD1,12,TRBJ1-2,few,TRBV12-3/TRBV12-4,CASSGTDYGYTF,TGTGCCAGCAGTGGGACAGACTATGGCTACACCTTC
.,13,TRBJ2-7,.,TRBV7-2,CASSLNGEYEQYF,TGTGCCAGCAGCCTAAACGGGGAGTACGAGCAGTACTTC
TRBD1,15,TRBJ1-5,.,TRBV2,CASSQNRDSYQPQHF,TGTGCCAGCAGTCAAAACCGGGACAGCTATCAGCCCCAGCATTTT
TRBD2,15,TRBJ2-5,.,TRBV7-2,CASSLVLASRETQYF,TGTGCCAGCAGCTTAGTACTAGCGTCTAGAGAGACCCAGTACTTC
.,15,TRBJ2-3,.,TRBV5-6,CASSFFYRERDTQYF,TGTGCCAGCAGCTTTTTTTACAGGGAGAGAGATACGCAGTATTTT
.,14,TRBJ1-5,once,TRBV6-5,CASKGGDRYQPQHF,TGTGCCAGCAAAGGAGGGGACCGCTATCAGCCCCAGCATTTT
.,12,TRBJ2-7,.,TRBV19,CASSILRGEQYF,TGTGCCAGTAGTATTTTGAGGGGGGAGCAGTACTTC
.,12,TRBJ2-5,.,TRBV5-6,CASSRGTVAQYF,TGTGCCAGCAGCCGGGGAACCGTGGCCCAGTACTTC
.,15,TRBJ2-3,.,TRBV2,CASSSQITATDTQYF,TGTGCCAGCAGTAGCCAGATCACAGCCACAGATACGCAGTATTTT
.,13,TRBJ1-5,.,TRBV19,CASSATSKQPQHF,TGTGCCAGTAGTGCCACTTCGAAACAGCCCCAGCATTTT